This TCR beta chain derives from a study of T cells in narcolepsy (dated by TCRdb to the late 2010s). A note on the overall study: Patients with narcolepsy type 1 or type 2 (NT1, NT2) were enrolled in the study together with healthy control donors. Autoreactive T cells targeting hypocretin neuron self-antigens (hypocretin, TRIB2) were sought in narcolepsy patients, and TCR Vbeta sequencing was used to track clonotypes in blood and CSF. The full study reports these points: Numbers of sequenced blood memory CD4+ clonotypes were comparable, averaging approximately 40,000 in patients and 33,354 in controls. No sequences matching autoreactive T cell clones were present in some of the blood memory CD4+ repertoires from patients and controls. In plots comparing CSF and blood CD4+ T cell clonotypes from the same patient, HCRT-specific and TRIB2-specific autoreactive clonotypes were highlighted. According to the report, autoreactive clonotypes were detected serially in the blood of the same patients and of different patients, but not in healthy controls.

Libraries were built with the immunoSEQ multiplex PCR assay. TCRdb carries this immuneACCESS record with in-frame sequences only. Its versions omit some clonotypes, under half of them owing to an unresolved V gene in the studies checked, with the rest unexplained. This sample has about 33,000 clones in its table, and approximately 84% of those were observed once. The ten largest clones take up over 0.95% of the sample. This clone is a singleton in its sample. Its binding antigen is unknown. Base qualities are not at hand, and no much larger clone is one base apart. For TCR Vbeta sequencing, memory CD4+ T cells were sorted ex vivo from the peripheral blood of both healthy controls and narcolepsy patients. The CDR3 measures 13 amino acids from cysteine to phenylalanine. This entry keeps only the CDR3 DNA: 39 bases, framed from base 1. V lost 6 bases and J lost 4 bases; the stretch between them is 12 bases long. Via the germline V gene, CDR1 is SGHNT and CDR2 YENEEA.

Specimen: CD45RA- memory CD4+ T cells from PBMCs. In light of the paper, this sample's cell subset or site label describes: memory T cells sorted ex vivo from peripheral blood. The source is a human donor with narcolepsy. The chain joins TRBV11-3 to TRBJ1-1; the D segment could be TRBD1, given 6 matching bases. The sequence in DNA is TGTGCCAGCAGTTTGGGGGGGCCCACTGAAGCTTTCTTT. Its protein reads: CASSLGGPTEAFF.